This TCR beta chain was identified in a study of early stage breast cancer tumors. General observations from the study: Compared with adjacent normal breast tissue, tumors showed around 2.7-fold greater T cell density and higher clonality.

With regard to this clone: The antigen remains unidentified.

Sequencing used immunoSEQ multiplex PCR; TCRdb keeps in-frame clones, though not all of them. This sample carries more than 8,500 clones, 65% to 70% of them seen once, and the ten largest clones take roughly 7%. Germline V gene lookup returns CDR1 SGHNT and CDR2 YYREEE (reference sequence). This CDR3 has 15 residues. V lost 0 bases, J lost 5 bases, and 4 bases stayed unmatched. The chain recombines TRBV5-4 with TRBJ2-5, with 10 bases that match TRBD2. Sequencing was carried out using breast tumor tissue. The source is a person aged 50-59 years with breast cancer. CDR3 amino acids: CASSLVLAGAETQYF. In DNA form, the CDR3 reads TGTGCCAGCAGCTTGGTTCTAGCGGGAGCGGAGACCCAGTACTTC.